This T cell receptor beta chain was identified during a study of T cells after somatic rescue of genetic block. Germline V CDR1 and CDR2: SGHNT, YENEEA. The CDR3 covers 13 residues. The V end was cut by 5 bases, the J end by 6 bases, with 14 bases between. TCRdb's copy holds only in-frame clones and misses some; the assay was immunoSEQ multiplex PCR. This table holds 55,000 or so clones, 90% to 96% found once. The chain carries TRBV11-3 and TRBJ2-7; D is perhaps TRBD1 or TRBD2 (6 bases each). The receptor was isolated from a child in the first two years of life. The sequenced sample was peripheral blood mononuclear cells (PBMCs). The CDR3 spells CASSPPGGLEQYF. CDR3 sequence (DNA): TGTGCCAGCAGCCCACCTGGGGGGCTCGAGCAGTACTTC.